The source of this T cell receptor (beta chain) is a study of technical replicates of blood from several donors. Using immunoSEQ multiplex PCR, the repertoire was profiled, and TCRdb retains in-frame clones only, with some absent. This table has tens of thousands of clones, 95% to 98% appearing once. The V and J ends lost 8 bases and 4 bases, in that order; junction bases with no gene match: 7. CDR1 is SQVTM, CDR2 ANQGSEA, per germline. The CDR3 loop spans 14 amino acids. The chain joins TRBV29-1 to TRBJ2-3; TRBD2 aligns across 12 bases. The sample taken for sequencing was T cells isolated from PBMCs. The receptor comes from a human donor in good health. Here the CDR3 DNA reads TGCAGCATCTCGCTAGCGGGAGGGGCAGATACGCAGTATTTT. It codes for CSISLAGGADTQYF.